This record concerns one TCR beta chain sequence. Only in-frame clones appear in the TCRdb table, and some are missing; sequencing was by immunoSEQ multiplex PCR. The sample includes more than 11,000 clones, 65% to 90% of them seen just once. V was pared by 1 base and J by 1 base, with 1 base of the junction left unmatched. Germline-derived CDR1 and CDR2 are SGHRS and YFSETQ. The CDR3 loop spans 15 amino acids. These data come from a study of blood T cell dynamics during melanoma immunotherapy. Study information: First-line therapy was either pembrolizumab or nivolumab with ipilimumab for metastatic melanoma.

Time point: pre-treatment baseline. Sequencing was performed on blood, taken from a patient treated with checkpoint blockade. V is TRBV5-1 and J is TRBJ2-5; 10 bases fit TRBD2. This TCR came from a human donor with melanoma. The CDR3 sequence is CASSLTSGVQETQYF. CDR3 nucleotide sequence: TGCGCCAGCAGCTTGACTAGCGGGGTCCAAGAGACCCAGTACTTC.